Shown below are 24 T cell receptor beta chains from a single sample sequenced in a study of regulatory T cells in long-lasting Graves disease (dated by TCRdb to 2020 to 2023). Library method: multiplex PCR. Sequencing relied on an Illumina HiSeq 4000. To build TCR beta libraries, CDR3 regions were amplified by Arm-PCR using iRepertoire HTBI primers. TCRdb cleaned the public reads at Q25 with fastp, built clones with MiXCR and kept in-frame beta chains. Every distinct CDR3 protein forms one entry, paired with its most common genes and DNA. The sample profile shows roughly 470,000 distinct CDR3 sequences; around 20% of them were found once. About 8.3% of the sample rests with the top ten. The sample's time point label, decoded: persistent/refractory GD, antithyroid drugs over 5 years with positive TRAb. RNA was extracted from PBMCs in TRIzol for both TCR sequencing and RNA sequencing. Sequenced here: peripheral blood mononuclear cells (PBMCs), sampled when the disease was refractory, from a patient treated with antithyroid drugs. Source of these receptors: a female donor with Graves disease.

Notes on this clonotype: This is likely an artifact of a read error, given a far larger clone one base away. The chain joins TRBV6-1 to TRBJ2-7, with 7 bases matching TRBD1. Germline V gene sequence: CDR1 MNHNS, CDR2 SASEGT. The CDR3 covers 13 residues. The CDR3 sequence: CASSWDSSYERYF. The DNA for the CDR3 is TGTGCCAGCAGCTGGGACAGCTCCTACGAGCGGTACTTC.

In its sample, this clonotype was seen a few times. This rearrangement joins TRBV27 to TRBJ1-2; D gene uncertain. The germline V and J ends were trimmed by 5 bases and 4 bases, with 14 bases remaining between them. The CDR3 runs 14 residues. Germline assignment: CDR1 MNHEY and CDR2 SMNVEV (reference sequence). This CDR3 is CASSPRRALYGYTF. The CDR3 DNA sequence: TGTGCCAGCAGTCCAAGGCGGGCCCTCTATGGCTACACCTTC.

This clonotype was counted at least ten times. This sequence joins TRBV7-9 and TRBJ1-2; D is unclear. CDR3 length: 17 residues. Trimming removed 5 bases at V and 1 base at J, with 20 bases between. The germline CDR1 and CDR2 sequences are SEHNR and FQNEAQ (reference sequence). The CDR3, as DNA: TGTGCCAGCAGCCAGAAAAAGATCATAACTCTTAACTATGGCTACACCTTC. It translates to CASSQKKIITLNYGYTF.

This clonotype has ten or more counts. V gene TRBV11-3 combines with J gene TRBJ1-1; D is unclear. This CDR3 region has 13 residues. The germline V gene encodes CDR1 SGHNT and CDR2 YENEEA. The V end was cut by 0 bases, the J end by 11 bases, with 13 bases between. CDR3 residues: CASSLDQRAMAFF. CDR3 sequence (DNA): TGTGCCAGCAGCTTAGATCAGCGGGCCATGGCTTTCTTT.

The CDR3 loop is CASSQELYNEQFF. As DNA, the CDR3 is TGTGCCAGCAGCCAAGAGCTTTACAATGAGCAGTTCTTC. The rearrangement uses TRBV14 and TRBJ2-1, with unresolved D. The CDR3 loop spans 13 amino acids. Deletions cut 0 bases from V and 4 bases from J, with 4 bases between. Germline V gene data show CDR1 as SGHDN and CDR2 as FVKESK.

This clonotype has ten or more counts. This chain links TRBV6-1 with TRBJ2-5, with D perhaps TRBD1 (5 bases). The V end was cut by 5 bases, the J end by 5 bases, with 18 bases between. Germline values: CDR1 MNHNS, CDR2 SASEGT. The CDR3 is 15 amino acids. CDR3 coding DNA: TGTGCCAGCAGTCCGGGCTTAGGGGTTACGGAGACCCAGTACTTC. Its translation is CASSPGLGVTETQYF.

The table lists this clonotype with many counts. V is TRBV15 and J is TRBJ2-2, with D unclear. From germline, CDR1 is LNHNV and CDR2 YYDKDF (reference sequence). With 4 bases removed from V and 8 bases from J, the gap between germline ends came to 20 bases. This CDR3 has 16 amino acids. CDR3 DNA: TGTGCCACCAGCACCGGCTCAGGTGTCCGGTCTGGGGAGCTGTTTTTT. Residues: CATSTGSGVRSGELFF.

The rearrangement uses TRBV10-3 and TRBJ2-5, with 7 bases identical to TRBD1. Per germline, CDR1 ENHRY and CDR2 SYGVKD. The CDR3 is 14 amino acids. The V gene end was trimmed by 5 bases and the J gene end by 4 bases; junction bases not matched to a gene: 7. The CDR3 nucleotides read TGTGCCATCAGTCAGGGGGTAGAGGTAGAGACCCAGTACTTC. As protein: CAISQGVEVETQYF.

This clonotype was found a few times. This chain connects TRBV7-9 to TRBJ1-1; D is uncertain. CDR1 is SEHNR and CDR2 is FQNEAQ in the germline V gene (reference sequence). This CDR3 spans 11 amino acids. Trimming cost V 5 bases and J 7 bases, with 8 bases left between them. CDR3 in DNA: TGTGCCAGCAGCCCAAGTAATGAAGCTTTCTTT. Protein: CASSPSNEAFF.

This clonotype was detected only a few times. The rearrangement links TRBV19 to TRBJ1-5; 7 nucleotides line up with TRBD1. Germline V gene sequence: CDR1 LNHDA, CDR2 SQIVND (reference sequence). J gave up 0 bases and V 4 bases, and 6 bases lay outside the gene matches. This CDR3 has 16 amino acids. The CDR3 nucleotides are TGTGCCAGTAGTAGGGGACAGTGGAATAGCAATCAGCCCCAGCATTTT. This gives the protein CASSRGQWNSNQPQHF.

V gene TRBV11-2 combines with J gene TRBJ2-3; D gene ambiguous. The V end lost 5 bases, the J end lost 1 base, and 10 bases lay between the germline ends. The CDR3 consists of 14 residues. CDR1 is SGHAT, CDR2 FQNNGV, per germline. CDR3 sequence (DNA): TGTGCCAGCAGCCCTTGGGCGCGCACAGATACGCAGTATTTT. It translates to CASSPWARTDTQYF.

This clonotype has at least ten counts. J is TRBJ1-2 and V is TRBV30; D is undetermined. V gave up 0 bases and J gave up 4 bases, with 12 bases separating them. The CDR3 has 14 residues. Germline V lookup: CDR1 GTSNPN, CDR2 SVGIG (reference sequence). CDR3 residues: CAWSVRGGGYGYTF. The CDR3 nucleotides read TGTGCCTGGAGTGTACGGGGAGGCGGCTATGGCTACACCTTC.

The table lists this clonotype with many counts. The chain has TRBV3-1 and TRBJ1-6, with 11 bases lining up with TRBD1. Trimming removed 7 bases from V and 10 bases from J; junction bases left unmatched: 6. CDR1 and CDR2 from the germline V gene are LGHDT and YNNKEL (reference sequence). There are 14 residues in the CDR3. The CDR3 DNA follows: TGTGCCAGCAAAACCGGGACAGGGGGATCACCCCTCCACTTT. Translated, it gives CASKTGTGGSPLHF. Drawing the rest from reference TRBV3-1 and TRBJ1-6, the complete variable domain is DTAVSQTPKYLVTQMGNDKSIKCEQNLGHDTMYWYKQDSKKFLKIMFSYNNKELIINETVPNRFSPKSPDKAHLNLHINSLELGDSAVYFCASKTGTGGSPLHFGNGTRLTVT.

This clonotype turned up a few times. The CDR3 spells CATERVSYEQYF. Here the CDR3 DNA reads TGTGCCACGGAGAGGGTCTCCTACGAGCAGTACTTC. J is TRBJ2-7 and V is TRBV6-1; weak D call: TRBD2 (5 bases). CDR3 length equals 12 residues. Germline lookup yields CDR1 MNHNS and CDR2 SASEGT. Between the trimmed V and J ends, which lost 10 bases and 0 bases, there was a span of 10 bases.

This clonotype was found a few times. This chain uses TRBV6-2 or TRBV6-3 with TRBJ2-7, with 7 bases identical to TRBD1. Germline V gene lookup returns CDR1 MNHEY and CDR2 SVGEGT. J was trimmed by 1 base and V by 0 bases; bases with no gene match: 6. The CDR3 is 16 amino acids. The CDR3 loop is CASSYSSDRPSYEQYF. The CDR3 DNA reads TGTGCCAGCAGTTACTCGTCGGACAGGCCGTCCTACGAGCAGTACTTC.

This clonotype was observed a handful of times. This sequence joins TRBV19 and TRBJ2-6, with D hard to call. Deletions cut 6 bases from V and 0 bases from J, with 6 bases between. This CDR3 is built from 14 residues. Germline CDR1 reads LNHDA; CDR2 reads SQIVND (reference sequence). CDR3 nucleotide sequence: TGTGCCAGTAGGAAGGGCTCTGGGGCCAACGTCCTGACTTTC. It is translated as CASRKGSGANVLTF.

This clonotype came up many times. This chain joins TRBV2 and TRBJ2-5; unclear D gene. In germline, CDR1 is SNHLY, CDR2 FYNNEI. Trimming removed 6 bases at V and 5 bases at J, with 7 bases between. The CDR3 runs to 11 residues. CDR3 sequence: CASSPWETQYF. CDR3 DNA sequence: TGTGCCAGCAGCCCGTGGGAGACCCAGTACTTC.

J is TRBJ2-1 and V is TRBV28; no clear D. V shed 3 bases and J shed 7 bases, with 13 bases lying between them. The CDR3 covers 14 residues. The germline gives CDR1 MDHEN, CDR2 SYDVKM. DNA for the CDR3: TGTGCCAGCAGTTTCAGCCATCTAGGTAATGAGCAGTTCTTC. Protein sequence: CASSFSHLGNEQFF.

This clonotype was observed a few times. The chain employs TRBV20-1 and TRBJ2-1, with D perhaps given as TRBD1 or TRBD2 (5 bases each). V was clipped by 7 bases and J by 4 bases, with 17 bases between them. From germline, CDR1 is DFQATT and CDR2 SNEGSKA (reference sequence). This CDR3 contains 14 residues. The CDR3 bases are TGCAGTGTGGCCCGGGACCTCAGATACAATGAGCAGTTCTTC. Its protein product is CSVARDLRYNEQFF.

This clonotype came up many times. The CDR3 region has the DNA TGCAGTGCCGAGCCAGGGTTCGTAGGAGAGCAGTACTTC. It specifies CSAEPGFVGEQYF. The chain joins TRBV20-1 to TRBJ2-7, with a possible D match to TRBD1 (5 bases). Trimming removed 6 bases from V and 7 bases from J, with 19 bases in between. The CDR3 has 13 residues. Looked up from germline, CDR1 is DFQATT and CDR2 is SNEGSKA (reference sequence).

A note on this clonotype: A clone one base away is much larger, so this may be a read error. The chain employs TRBV2 and TRBJ2-7, with D hard to call. From germline, CDR1 is SNHLY and CDR2 FYNNEI. The CDR3 loop spans 9 amino acids. CDR3 loop: CVSGNEQYF. In nucleotides, the CDR3 is TGTGTCAGTGGGAACGAGCAGTACTTC.

This clonotype was recorded a few times. The V gene is TRBV4-1, the J gene TRBJ2-7, with 8 bases fitting TRBD2. Trimming took 0 bases from V and 3 from J; bases not matched to a gene: 4. Germline V gene lookup returns CDR1 MGHRA and CDR2 YSYEKL. The length of the CDR3 is 15 residues. In DNA form, the CDR3 reads TGCGCCAGCAGCCAAGAGGGGGCGGGGGGCTACGAGCAGTACTTC. Translating gives CASSQEGAGGYEQYF.

This clonotype was seen a handful of times. Here the CDR3 DNA reads TGTGCCTGGAGCCCCCGCGGGCCAAGTATAGTCATGAACACTGAAGCTTTCTTT. It is translated as CAWSPRGPSIVMNTEAFF. The chain joins TRBV30 to TRBJ1-1; D remains unclear. The CDR3 has 18 residues. Between the trimmed V and J ends, which lost 3 bases and 0 bases, there was a span of 23 bases. Germline CDR1 GTSNPN, CDR2 SVGIG (reference sequence).

In its sample, this clonotype was seen many times. The chain employs TRBV6-5 and TRBJ1-2; D possibly corresponds to TRBD1 (5 bases). The V gene lost 0 bases and the J gene lost 2 bases, with 10 bases spanning the gap. The germline CDR1 and CDR2 sequences are MNHEY and SVGAGI. The length of the CDR3 is 15 residues. In nucleotides, the CDR3 is TGTGCCAGCAGTTACTCGCCAGGGTCGAACTATGGCTACACCTTC. Translating it yields CASSYSPGSNYGYTF.